What follows are 27 T cell receptor beta chains derived from one specimen sequenced in a study of cytomegalovirus exposure and HLA in healthy donors. The PCR made use of 60 Vbeta and 13 Jbeta primers. The table came from immunoSEQ multiplex PCR; TCRdb's copy has only in-frame clones and leaves some out. Of about 120,000 clones listed, 70% to 80% were seen once; the top ten hold over 1.5%. Sequencing was done on a sample of PBMCs. Source of these receptors: a woman aged 18-35 years in good health and CMV-seronegative.

This sequence joins TRBV5-4 and TRBJ2-7; D is possibly TRBD2 (5 bases). There are 12 residues in the CDR3. The V gene's germline CDR1 is SGHNT and CDR2 YYREEE (reference sequence). Trimming cost V 5 bases and J 6 bases, with 12 bases left between them. This CDR3 is CASRGLRAEQYF. The CDR3 nucleotides read TGTGCCAGCAGGGGTTTGCGGGCCGAGCAGTACTTC.

This chain connects TRBV10-2 to TRBJ2-7; TRBD2 matches at 14 bases. Per germline, CDR1 WSHSY and CDR2 SAAADI. V gave up 3 bases and J gave up 5 bases; unmatched junction bases: 9. This CDR3 has 17 amino acids. The CDR3 loop reads CASSDPLGTSGGHEQYF. Here the CDR3 DNA reads TGCGCCAGCAGTGACCCGCTCGGGACTAGCGGGGGCCACGAGCAGTACTTC.

This chain's CDR3 is CASSLAGEVPEAFF. The CDR3 nucleotides read TGTGCCAGCAGCTTAGCAGGGGAGGTCCCTGAAGCTTTCTTT. The chain is built from TRBV7-9 and TRBJ1-1, with D maybe TRBD1 (5 bases). Germline V lookup: CDR1 SEHNR, CDR2 FQNEAQ (reference sequence). CDR3 length: 14 amino acids. Between the trimmed V and J ends, which lost 0 bases and 6 bases, there was a span of 11 bases. Drawing the rest from reference TRBV7-9 and TRBJ1-1, the complete variable domain is DTGVSQNPRHKITKRGQNVTFRCDPISEHNRLYWYRQTLGQGPEFLTYFQNEAQLEKSRLLSDRFSAERPKGSFSTLEIQRTEQGDSAMYLCASSLAGEVPEAFFGQGTRLTVV.

The chain has TRBV5-6 and TRBJ2-1; D gene unclear. This CDR3 region has 15 residues. V was clipped by 2 bases and J by 3 bases, with 12 bases between them. In germline, CDR1 is SGHDT, CDR2 YYEEEE. The CDR3 DNA is TGTGCCAGCAGCTTAAACTCTCGATTCTACAATGAGCAGTTCTTC. Protein product: CASSLNSRFYNEQFF.

The V call is TRBV7-8, the J call TRBJ2-2; maybe TRBD1 (7 bases). V was pared by 2 bases and J by 4 bases, with 17 bases between. Looked up from germline, CDR1 is SGHVS and CDR2 is FQNEAQ. The CDR3 has 17 residues. This chain's CDR3 is CASSLTRGRRGTGELFF. For the CDR3, the DNA is TGTGCCAGCAGCTTAACGAGGGGGCGGAGGGGCACCGGGGAGCTGTTTTTT.

This clone has just a few counts. This chain links TRBV5-1 with TRBJ2-7, with D perhaps TRBD1 (5 bases). The CDR3 runs 15 residues. V gave up 0 bases and J gave up 5 bases, with 15 bases separating them. The germline gives CDR1 SGHRS, CDR2 YFSETQ. This chain's CDR3 is CASSLEGRATHEQYF. The CDR3 nucleotides read TGCGCCAGCAGCTTGGAGGGCAGGGCCACCCACGAGCAGTACTTC.

The chain has TRBV5-1 and TRBJ1-6, with unresolved D. The ends were cut back, 0 bases at V and 8 bases at J, with 12 bases in the middle. Germline V gene sequence: CDR1 SGHRS, CDR2 YFSETQ. The length of the CDR3 is 15 residues. The CDR3 here is CASSLAPRRDSPLHF. In DNA form, the CDR3 reads TGCGCCAGCAGCTTGGCACCGAGGAGGGATTCACCCCTCCACTTT.

This chain connects TRBV5-4 to TRBJ2-1; 10 bases align to TRBD2. Unmatched junction bases numbered 10, after V lost 1 base and J lost 6 bases. Per germline, CDR1 SGHNT and CDR2 YYREEE (reference sequence). The CDR3 covers 17 residues. Written as DNA, the CDR3 is TGTGCCAGCAGCTTGTCTAGCGGGGGTCGGGTCGGCAATGAGCAGTTCTTC. Its translation: CASSLSSGGRVGNEQFF.

On this clone itself: A junction end diverges from the germline sequence, so it may reflect a read error. The CDR3 sequence is CAGSGGVGTEAFF. CDR3 coding DNA: TGTGCCGGGAGCGGGGGGGTGGGTACTGAAGCTTTCTTT. The rearrangement uses TRBV30 and TRBJ1-1; possible D gene TRBD1, 5 bases. Looked up from germline, CDR1 is GTSNPN and CDR2 is SVGIG (reference sequence). The CDR3 runs to 13 residues.

This clone was counted a few times. The CDR3 region has the DNA TGTGCCAGTAGTATAGCGAGGGAAGCGAACACTGAAGCTTTCTTT. Amino acids: CASSIAREANTEAFF. The gene calls are TRBV19 and TRBJ1-1; D ambiguous. This CDR3 region has 15 residues. Between the trimmed V and J ends, which lost 1 base and 1 base, there was a span of 10 bases. From germline, CDR1 is LNHDA and CDR2 SQIVND (reference sequence).

This CDR3 is CASSLGQGGQPQHF. CDR3 nucleotides: TGTGCCAGCAGCTTGGGGCAGGGGGGTCAGCCCCAGCATTTT. The chain carries TRBV5-4 and TRBJ1-5, with 7 bases aligning to TRBD1. The CDR3 covers 14 residues. The V gene's germline CDR1 is SGHNT and CDR2 YYREEE (reference sequence). Unmatched junction bases numbered 3, after V lost 0 bases and J lost 6 bases. Drawing the rest from reference TRBV5-4 and TRBJ1-5, the complete variable domain is ETGVTQSPTHLIKTRGQQVTLRCSSQSGHNTVSWYQQALGQGPQFIFQYYREEENGRGNFPPRFSGLQFPNYSSELNVNALELDDSALYLCASSLGQGGQPQHFGDGTRLSIL.

The sample holds one count of this clone. V usage is TRBV4-1 and J usage is TRBJ1-5; no definite D call. The CDR3 covers 15 residues. V lost 4 bases, J lost 2 bases, and 12 bases lay in between. Germline CDR1 is MGHRA and CDR2 is YSYEKL. Here the CDR3 DNA reads TGCGCCAGCAGCCTGCAGGAGGGTGGCAATCAGCCCCAGCATTTT. Translated: CASSLQEGGNQPQHF.

V and J are TRBV6-5 and TRBJ2-5, with a weak D call TRBD2 (7 bases). CDR1 and CDR2 from the germline V gene are MNHEY and SVGAGI. CDR3 size: 14 residues. Trimming removed 0 bases at V and 5 bases at J, with 10 bases between. The CDR3: CASSYSGGAETQYF. The DNA for the CDR3 is TGTGCCAGCAGTTACTCAGGGGGGGCGGAGACCCAGTACTTC.

The chain links TRBV4-2 to TRBJ1-5; 7 bases are a match to TRBD1. Germline assignment: CDR1 LGHNA and CDR2 YNFKEQ. The CDR3 runs to 14 residues. V was clipped by 2 bases and J by 5 bases; unmatched bases: 3. The CDR3, as DNA: TGTGCCAGCAGCCAACAGGGGGAGTATCAGCCCCAGCATTTT. Translating gives CASSQQGEYQPQHF.

The rearrangement joins TRBV5-4 to TRBJ2-6, with a weak D call TRBD1 (6 bases). The CDR3 totals 18 residues. Germline V CDR1 and CDR2: SGHNT, YYREEE (reference sequence). Deletions cut 0 bases from V and 4 bases from J, with 17 bases between. As DNA, the CDR3 is TGTGCCAGCAGCTTGGGACAGGTTAATGCCCCCGGGGCCAACGTCCTGACTTTC. Amino acid sequence: CASSLGQVNAPGANVLTF.

The chain recombines TRBV4-2 with TRBJ2-1; the match to TRBD2 covers 12 bases. V gave up 0 bases and J gave up 14 bases; unmatched junction bases: 8. In germline, CDR1 is LGHNA, CDR2 YNFKEQ. This CDR3 has 15 amino acids. The DNA of the CDR3 is TGTGCCAGCAGCCAAGATCCTAGCGGGGGGGCCTCCGAGTTCTTC. Translated, it gives CASSQDPSGGASEFF.

There are a few counts of this clone. The V call is TRBV28, the J call TRBJ1-4, with D uncertain. V dropped 2 bases and J dropped 0 bases, with 7 bases sitting between them. Germline values: CDR1 MDHEN, CDR2 SYDVKM. The CDR3 has 15 amino acids. DNA for the CDR3: TGTGCCAGCAGTTTACAGATTGCAACTAATGAAAAACTGTTTTTT. It is translated as CASSLQIATNEKLFF.

The chain employs TRBV5-4 and TRBJ1-1; D is ambiguous. Germline lookup yields CDR1 SGHNT and CDR2 YYREEE (reference sequence). There are 17 residues in the CDR3. V lost 1 base and J lost 0, with 16 bases in between. In DNA, the CDR3 is TGTGCCAGCAGCTTGAAGTTTTCCCCAAGCATGAACACTGAAGCTTTCTTT. Protein sequence: CASSLKFSPSMNTEAFF.

This rearrangement joins TRBV29-1 to TRBJ1-2; perhaps TRBD1 as D (5 bases). Germline V gives CDR1 SQVTM, CDR2 ANQGSEA. The CDR3 runs to 15 residues. V was clipped by 0 bases and J by 0 bases, with 11 bases between them. CDR3 loop: CSVEDRGLANYGYTF. In DNA form, the CDR3 reads TGCAGCGTTGAAGATCGGGGGTTAGCTAACTATGGCTACACCTTC.

V is TRBV7-8 and J is TRBJ1-2, with 7 bases fitting TRBD1. Trimming cost V 4 bases and J 8 bases; bases outside gene matches: 25. Germline CDR1 is SGHVS and CDR2 is FQNEAQ. CDR3 length equals 19 residues. The CDR3 reads CASSSSTTGDLNSNQGYTF. CDR3 DNA sequence: TGTGCCAGCAGCTCCTCCACCACAGGGGACCTCAACTCAAATCAAGGCTACACCTTC. Drawing the rest from reference TRBV7-8 and TRBJ1-2, the complete variable domain is GAGVSQSPRYKVAKRGQDVALRCDPISGHVSLFWYQQALGQGPEFLTYFQNEAQLDKSGLPSDRFFAERPEGSVSTLKIQRTQQEDSAVYLCASSSSTTGDLNSNQGYTFGSGTRLTVV.

The V and J genes are TRBV4-1 and TRBJ2-2, with TRBD1 matching over 7 bases. V shed 4 bases, J shed 5 bases, and the junction held 7 bases outside the gene matches. This CDR3 is 15 amino acids long. Per the germline V gene, CDR1 is MGHRA and CDR2 is YSYEKL. The CDR3, as DNA: TGCGCCAGCAGCCCCGGGGACAGCCTAACCGGGGAGCTGTTTTTT. This encodes CASSPGDSLTGELFF.

This chain uses TRBV5-5 with TRBJ1-5; maybe TRBD1 (5 bases). CDR1 is SGHKS, CDR2 YYEKEE, per germline (reference sequence). V was pared by 2 bases and J by 2 bases, with 8 bases between. The CDR3 contains 14 residues. CDR3 region: CASSLSRGNQPQHF. The DNA of the CDR3 is TGTGCCAGCAGCTTATCCAGGGGCAATCAGCCCCAGCATTTT.

This clone was recorded once. This chain joins TRBV9 and TRBJ1-1; D is undetermined. The CDR3 spans 15 residues. V lost 0 bases and J 4 bases, leaving 13 bases between the germline ends. CDR1 is SGDLS, CDR2 YYNGEE, per germline. CDR3 nucleotide sequence: TGTGCCAGCAGCGTAGGGTATCGAGTTGGCACTGAAGCTTTCTTT. It encodes CASSVGYRVGTEAFF. The variable domain in full, completed from reference TRBV9 and TRBJ1-1, reads DSGVTQTPKHLITATGQRVTLRCSPRSGDLSVYWYQQSLDQGLQFLIQYYNGEERAKGNILERFSAQQFPDLHSELNLSSLELGDSALYFCASSVGYRVGTEAFFGQGTRLTVV.

The chain has TRBV18 and TRBJ1-2; unclear D gene. This CDR3 comprises 19 residues. The germline V gene has CDR1 KGHSH and CDR2 LQKENI. With 3 bases removed from V and 4 bases from J, the gap between germline ends came to 27 bases. The CDR3 DNA follows: TGTGCCAGCTCACCCGTCTCCAGACCCGGCGGTGGTAGGAGCTATGGCTACACCTTC. Amino acids: CASSPVSRPGGGRSYGYTF.

The chain employs TRBV4-1 and TRBJ2-7; 9 bases match TRBD2. Germline V gene data show CDR1 as MGHRA and CDR2 as YSYEKL. V shed 4 bases and J 4 bases; nucleotides not matched to a gene: 8. The CDR3 extends over 15 amino acids. Written as DNA, the CDR3 is TGCGCCAGCAGCCTCGAGGCGGGGGGGTTTTACGAGCAGTACTTC. Its translation: CASSLEAGGFYEQYF.

The CDR3 reads CASSLGTVTNQPQHF. DNA of the CDR3: TGTGCCAGCAGTTTAGGGACAGTGACTAATCAGCCCCAGCATTTT. The V and J genes are TRBV28 and TRBJ1-5; 7 bases are shared with TRBD1. V gave up 2 bases and J gave up 4 bases; unmatched junction bases: 5. The V gene's germline CDR1 is MDHEN and CDR2 SYDVKM. CDR3 length: 15 residues.

A few counts support this clone. No conserved phenylalanine or tryptophan ends this CDR3, so it is likely a read error. The DNA is omitted, as the CDR3 cannot be located on it reliably, and the CDR3 follows TCRdb's listing. The chain combines TRBV14 with TRBJ1-1; TRBD1, as called in the table, went unchecked against the DNA. Germline V gene sequence: CDR1 SGHDN, CDR2 FVKESK. The CDR3 is 15 residues long, ends included. The CDR3 protein is CASSQEGALNTEALV.